The sequence of this T cell receptor beta chain was determined in a study of metastatic and nonmetastatic thyroid tumors. Study context: Blood and tumor or nodule tissue repertoires from malignant and benign thyroid patients were compared.

Ahead of thyroid surgery, no patient had received treatment of any kind. The CDR3 is 13 residues long. Germline CDR1 reads SGHTA; CDR2 reads FQGNSA. V lost 4 bases and J 3 bases, leaving 7 bases between the germline ends. Study-wide points: Across blood and tumor, TCR beta diversity in malignant thyroid tumors was reportedly significantly higher than in benign nodules.

Original processing methods: Building a distant-metastasis classifier for papillary thyroid cancer drew on CDR3 differences across clinicopathological groups. TCRdb recomputed clones from the PCR reads via MiXCR. What appears here as the V and J calls and clone size reflects TCRdb's work, not the paper's. The table has several thousand clones, 27% seen once; the top ten hold approximately 15%. By share of the sample, this clone is medium-sized. Antigen unknown. Sample: adjacent normal tissue. The chain recombines TRBV7-2 with TRBJ1-5; the D is unclear. This receptor was taken from a male donor with papillary thyroid cancer or a benign thyroid nodule (not recorded which). Some clones in this sample may be carry-over from other donors' samples. CDR3 in DNA: TGTGCCAGCAGCTCCCAGCCCAATCAGCCCCAGCATTTT. Its translation: CASSSQPNQPQHF.